This T cell receptor (beta chain) was identified during a study of T cells in localized non-small cell lung cancer. The CDR3 runs to 17 residues. Trimming took off 2 bases at V and 3 bases at J, with 17 bases between the two ends. Germline CDR1 LNHDA, CDR2 SQIVND (reference sequence). This clone was seen more than once but under ten times. The method was immunoSEQ multiplex PCR; TCRdb's version includes in-frame clones alone and lacks a portion of them. The table lists tens of thousands of clones, about 83% of them singletons, with over 2.5% in the top ten. The rearrangement joins TRBV19 to TRBJ1-5; D gene unclear. This clonotype originated in a man aged 35 to 69 with stage I lung adenocarcinoma. Source: peripheral blood, taken before any cancer treatment. CDR3 coding DNA: TGTGCCAGTAGTATAACCCCCTTCAGGCGGCTCAATCAGCCCCAGCATTTT. It codes for CASSITPFRRLNQPQHF.